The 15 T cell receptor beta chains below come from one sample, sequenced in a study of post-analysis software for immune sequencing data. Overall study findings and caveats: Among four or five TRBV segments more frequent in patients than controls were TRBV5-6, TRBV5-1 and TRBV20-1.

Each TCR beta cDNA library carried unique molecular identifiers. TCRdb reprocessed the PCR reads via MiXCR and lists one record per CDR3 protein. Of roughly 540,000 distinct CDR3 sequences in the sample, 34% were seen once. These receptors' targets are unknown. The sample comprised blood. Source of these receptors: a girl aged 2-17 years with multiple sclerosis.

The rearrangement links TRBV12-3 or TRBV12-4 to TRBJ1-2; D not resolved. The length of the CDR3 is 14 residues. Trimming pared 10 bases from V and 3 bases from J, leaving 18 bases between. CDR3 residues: CAIREGPGDYGYTF. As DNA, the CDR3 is TGTGCCATCCGAGAGGGTCCAGGAGACTATGGCTACACCTTC.

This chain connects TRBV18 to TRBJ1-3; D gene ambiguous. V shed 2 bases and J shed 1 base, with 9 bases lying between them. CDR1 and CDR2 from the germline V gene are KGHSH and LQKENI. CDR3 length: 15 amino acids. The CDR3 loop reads CASSPATRSGNTIYF. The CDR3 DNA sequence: TGTGCCAGCTCACCAGCGACTAGGTCTGGAAACACCATATATTTT. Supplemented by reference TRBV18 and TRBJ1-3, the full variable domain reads NAGVMQNPRHLVRRRGQEARLRCSPMKGHSHVYWYRQLPEEGLKFMVYLQKENIIDESGMPKERFSAEFPKEGPSILRIQQVVRGDSAAYFCASSPATRSGNTIYFGEGSWLTVV.

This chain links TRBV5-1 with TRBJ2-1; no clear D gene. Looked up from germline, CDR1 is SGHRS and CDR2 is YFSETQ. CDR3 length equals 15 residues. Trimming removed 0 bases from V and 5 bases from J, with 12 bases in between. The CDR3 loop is CASSLASPGNNEQFF. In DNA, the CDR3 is TGCGCCAGCAGCTTGGCCTCCCCCGGAAACAATGAGCAGTTCTTC.

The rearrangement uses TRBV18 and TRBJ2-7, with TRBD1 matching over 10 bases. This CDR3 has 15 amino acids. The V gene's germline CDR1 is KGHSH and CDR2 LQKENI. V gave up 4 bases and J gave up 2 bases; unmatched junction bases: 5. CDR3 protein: CASSQGQGETYEQYF. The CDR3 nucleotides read TGTGCCAGCTCACAAGGACAGGGGGAAACCTACGAGCAGTACTTC. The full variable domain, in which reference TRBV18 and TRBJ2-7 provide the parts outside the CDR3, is NAGVMQNPRHLVRRRGQEARLRCSPMKGHSHVYWYRQLPEEGLKFMVYLQKENIIDESGMPKERFSAEFPKEGPSILRIQQVVRGDSAAYFCASSQGQGETYEQYFGPGTRLTVT.

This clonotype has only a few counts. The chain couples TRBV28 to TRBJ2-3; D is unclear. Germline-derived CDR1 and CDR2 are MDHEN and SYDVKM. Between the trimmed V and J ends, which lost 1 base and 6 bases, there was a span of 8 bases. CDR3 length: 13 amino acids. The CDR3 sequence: CASSLFRRDTQYF. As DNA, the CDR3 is TGTGCCAGCAGTTTATTTCGACGGGATACGCAGTATTTT.

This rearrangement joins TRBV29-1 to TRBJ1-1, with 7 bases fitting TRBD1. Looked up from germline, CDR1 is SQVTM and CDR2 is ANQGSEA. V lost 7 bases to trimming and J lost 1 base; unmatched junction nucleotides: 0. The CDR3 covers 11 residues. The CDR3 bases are TGCAGCGGGACAGGGAACACTGAAGCTTTCTTT. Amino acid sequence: CSGTGNTEAFF.

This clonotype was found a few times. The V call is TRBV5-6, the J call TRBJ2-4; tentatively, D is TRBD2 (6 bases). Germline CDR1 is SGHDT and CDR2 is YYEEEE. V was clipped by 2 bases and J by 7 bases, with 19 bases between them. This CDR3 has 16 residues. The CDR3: CASSFLMVPGRNIQYF. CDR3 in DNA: TGTGCCAGCAGCTTCCTAATGGTCCCGGGGAGGAACATTCAGTACTTC.

CDR3 protein: CASSPGREPYEQYF. The DNA of the CDR3 is TGTGCCAGCAGTCCGGGACGGGAACCCTACGAGCAGTACTTC. V and J are TRBV28 and TRBJ2-7; D tentatively fits TRBD1 or TRBD2 (5 bases each). V shed 5 bases and J shed 2 bases, with 13 bases lying between them. Germline CDR1 and CDR2: MDHEN and SYDVKM. The CDR3 contains 14 residues.

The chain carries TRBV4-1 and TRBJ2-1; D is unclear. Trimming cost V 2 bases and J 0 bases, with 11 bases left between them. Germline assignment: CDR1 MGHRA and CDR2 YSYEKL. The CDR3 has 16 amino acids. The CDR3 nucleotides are TGCGCCAGCAGCCAATCCCAGGCAAACTCCTACAATGAGCAGTTCTTC. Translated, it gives CASSQSQANSYNEQFF.

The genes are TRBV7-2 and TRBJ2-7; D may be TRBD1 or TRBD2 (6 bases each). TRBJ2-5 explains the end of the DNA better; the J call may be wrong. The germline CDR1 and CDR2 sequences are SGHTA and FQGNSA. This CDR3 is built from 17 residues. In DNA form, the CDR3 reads TGTGCCAGCAGCTTAGCCTCTAGGGGGGTACGTTCAAGGACCCAGTACTTC. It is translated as CASSLASRGVRSRTQYF.

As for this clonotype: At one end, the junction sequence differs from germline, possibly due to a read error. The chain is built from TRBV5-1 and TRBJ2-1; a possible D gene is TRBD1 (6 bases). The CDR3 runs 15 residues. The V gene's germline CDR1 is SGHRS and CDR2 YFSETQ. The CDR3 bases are TGCGCCAGCAGCGACAGGTTCAGATATAACAATAAGCAGTTCTTC. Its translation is CASSDRFRYNNKQFF.

CDR3 protein: CASSHQRGVTDTQYF. The CDR3 region has the DNA TGTGCCAGTAGCCACCAGCGGGGGGTCACAGATACGCAGTATTTT. The chain has TRBV6-6 and TRBJ2-3; 9 nucleotides agree with TRBD2. Unmatched junction bases numbered 9, after V lost 9 bases and J lost 2 bases. The CDR3 spans 15 residues. Germline V lookup: CDR1 MNHNY, CDR2 SVGAGI (reference sequence).

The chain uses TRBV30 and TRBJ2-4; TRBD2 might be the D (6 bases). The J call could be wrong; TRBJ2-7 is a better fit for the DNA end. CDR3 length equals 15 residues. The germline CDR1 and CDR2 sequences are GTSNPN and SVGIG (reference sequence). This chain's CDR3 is CAWDVGTPWAYEQYF. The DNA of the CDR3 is TGTGCCTGGGATGTTGGGACTCCATGGGCCTACGAGCAGTACTTC.

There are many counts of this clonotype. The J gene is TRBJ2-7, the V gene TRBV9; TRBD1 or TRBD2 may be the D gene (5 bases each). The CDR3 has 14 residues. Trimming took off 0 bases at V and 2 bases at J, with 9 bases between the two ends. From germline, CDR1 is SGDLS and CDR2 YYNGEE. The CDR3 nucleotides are TGTGCCAGCAGCGTAGCTGGGGGTCCCTACGAGCAGTACTTC. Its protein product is CASSVAGGPYEQYF.

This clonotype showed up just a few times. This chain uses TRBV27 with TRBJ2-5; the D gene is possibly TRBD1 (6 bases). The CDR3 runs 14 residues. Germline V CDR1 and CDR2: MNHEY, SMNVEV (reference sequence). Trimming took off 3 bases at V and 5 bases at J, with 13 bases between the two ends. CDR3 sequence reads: CASSFGQGMETQYF. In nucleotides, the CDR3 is TGTGCCAGCAGTTTCGGGCAGGGGATGGAGACCCAGTACTTC.